This T cell receptor beta chain was obtained from a study of T-cell memory formation after mild COVID-19. Concerning this clonotype itself: Relative to the germline gene, one junction end is altered; a read error may explain this.

The CDR3 loop spans 14 amino acids. The V gene's germline CDR1 is LGHDT and CDR2 YNNKEL (reference sequence). TCRdb reprocessed the 5' RACE reads with MiXCR, giving one entry per CDR3 protein. This table has 300,000 to 400,000 distinct CDR3 sequences, around 13% appearing once. This receptor was taken from a man aged 18 to 29 who had mild COVID-19 (a few samples of this study predate the infection). Cell type and time point are not known. The source material was PBMCs or a T cell subset sorted from them (not recorded which). The chain recombines TRBV3-1 with TRBJ2-1, with TRBD2 matching over 8 bases. As DNA, the CDR3 is TGTGCCAGCACCCAAGCGGGGGCCTACAATGAGCAGTTCTTC. The encoded protein is CASTQAGAYNEQFF.